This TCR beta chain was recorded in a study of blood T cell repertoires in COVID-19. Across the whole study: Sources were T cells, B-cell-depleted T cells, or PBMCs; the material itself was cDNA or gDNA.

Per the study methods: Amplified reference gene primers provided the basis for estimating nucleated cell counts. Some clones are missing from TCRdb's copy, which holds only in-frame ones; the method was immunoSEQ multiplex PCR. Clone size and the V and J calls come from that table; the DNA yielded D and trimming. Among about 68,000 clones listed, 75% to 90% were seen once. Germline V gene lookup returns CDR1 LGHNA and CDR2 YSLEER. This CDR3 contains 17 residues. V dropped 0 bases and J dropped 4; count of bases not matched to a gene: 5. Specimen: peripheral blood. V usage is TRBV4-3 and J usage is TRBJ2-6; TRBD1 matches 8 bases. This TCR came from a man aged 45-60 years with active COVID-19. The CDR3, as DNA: TGCGCCAGCAGCCAAGATGGACAGGGTGCAGGGGCCAACGTCCTGACTTTC. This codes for CASSQDGQGAGANVLTF.